Below, 21 T cell receptor beta chains from the same sample are listed, as sequenced in a study of CD8 T cells in ankylosing spondylitis. TCRdb recomputed calls from the 5' RACE reads with MiXCR, one row per CDR3 protein. Found here are 670,000 or so distinct CDR3 sequences, roughly 20% of them singletons; the top ten hold about 19%. Study observations and caveats: Ankylosing spondylitis blood seemed to carry a telltale TCR beta motif made of about 8 highly homologous variants.

Their target antigens are unknown. The sequencing input was blood, either unsorted or a sorted T cell fraction (not recorded which). The receptor set was obtained from a male donor with ankylosing spondylitis.

This clonotype showed up just a few times. V and J are TRBV19 and TRBJ1-2, with 7 positions matching TRBD1. Germline V CDR1 and CDR2: LNHDA, SQIVND (reference sequence). The CDR3 extends over 16 amino acids. V shed 3 bases, J shed 2 bases, and the junction held 9 bases outside the gene matches. The CDR3 sequence is CASSMDYRGLNYGYTF. DNA for the CDR3: TGTGCCAGTAGTATGGACTACAGGGGTCTGAACTATGGCTACACCTTC.

The chain recombines TRBV4-1 with TRBJ1-6; no clear D gene. The germline CDR1 and CDR2 sequences are MGHRA and YSYEKL. This CDR3 spans 14 amino acids. V gave up 1 base and J gave up 4 bases, with 5 bases separating them. This chain's CDR3 is CASSQVGYNSPLHF. CDR3 bases: TGCGCCAGCAGCCAAGTAGGATATAATTCACCCCTCCACTTT.

This clonotype was counted a few times. The chain joins TRBV5-1 to TRBJ2-1, with TRBD2 identical over 14 bases. The CDR3 totals 17 residues. J gave up 5 bases and V 4 bases, and 8 bases lay outside the gene matches. Germline V CDR1 and CDR2: SGHRS, YFSETQ. CDR3 bases: TGCGCCAGCAGCACGGGACTAGCGGGAGTTGGAAACAATGAGCAGTTCTTC. Amino acids: CASSTGLAGVGNNEQFF. Full variable domain (missing parts from reference TRBV5-1 and TRBJ2-1): KAGVTQTPRYLIKTRGQQVTLSCSPISGHRSVSWYQQTPGQGLQFLFEYFSETQRNKGNFPGRFSGRQFSNSRSEMNVSTLELGDSALYLCASSTGLAGVGNNEQFFGPGTRLTVL.

The chain uses TRBV7-2 and TRBJ2-2; no clear D gene. The V end lost 1 base, the J end lost 9 bases, and 6 bases lay between the germline ends. This CDR3 contains 12 residues. The germline V gene has CDR1 SGHTA and CDR2 FQGNSA. CDR3 in amino acids: CASSLVRWELFF. In nucleotides, the CDR3 is TGTGCCAGCAGCTTAGTACGCTGGGAGCTGTTTTTT.

This clonotype occurred once. Its ends do not fully match the called genes, so a read error is possible. V gene TRBV28 combines with J gene TRBJ1-1, with a tentative D call TRBD1 (5 bases). The germline CDR1 and CDR2 sequences are MDHEN and SYDVKM. This CDR3 spans 14 amino acids. The CDR3 region has the DNA TGTACCAGCAGCCGGACACGGACCGTATCTGAAGCTTTCTTT. Protein: CTSSRTRTVSEAFF.

The chain is built from TRBV19 and TRBJ2-7; 14 bases agree with TRBD2. Germline CDR1 LNHDA, CDR2 SQIVND (reference sequence). CDR3 length equals 15 residues. V trimming: 4 bases; J trimming: 6 bases; junction bases outside the gene matches: 5. The CDR3 bases are TGTGCCAGTAGTAGAGGGACTAGCGGGAGTCGCGAGCAGTACTTC. Its protein product is CASSRGTSGSREQYF.

This chain joins TRBV20-1 and TRBJ1-2; TRBD1 is a possible D gene (5 bases). The length of the CDR3 is 13 residues. Germline V gene lookup returns CDR1 DFQATT and CDR2 SNEGSKA (reference sequence). Trimming took off 6 bases at V and 8 bases at J, with 19 bases between the two ends. The CDR3 DNA reads TGCAGTGCAGCTGACGGGACTCAATCGGGCTACACCTTC. Translating it yields CSAADGTQSGYTF.

V and J are TRBV15 and TRBJ2-6; tentatively, D is TRBD2 (6 bases). V was clipped by 8 bases and J by 2 bases, with 10 bases between them. CDR1 and CDR2 from the germline V gene are LNHNV and YYDKDF (reference sequence). The CDR3 length is 14 residues. The CDR3 DNA sequence: TGTGCCACCGTCGCGGGGACTGGGGCCAACGTCCTGACTTTC. It is translated as CATVAGTGANVLTF.

The chain is built from TRBV12-3 or TRBV12-4 and TRBJ1-3; a possible D gene is TRBD1 (5 bases). The CDR3 totals 14 residues. Trimming stripped 7 bases from V and 0 bases from J, with 10 bases between. The CDR3 nucleotides read TGTGCCAGCAAAACAGGTTACTCTGGAAACACCATATATTTT. Encoded protein: CASKTGYSGNTIYF.

The rearrangement links TRBV20-1 to TRBJ1-3, with 9 bases matching TRBD1. This CDR3 contains 15 residues. J was trimmed by 4 bases and V by 6 bases; bases with no gene match: 10. Looked up from germline, CDR1 is DFQATT and CDR2 is SNEGSKA (reference sequence). CDR3 in DNA: TGCAGTGCAAACCGGGACAGGGCGTTAGGAAACACCATATATTTT. Its translation is CSANRDRALGNTIYF.

The rearrangement links TRBV20-1 to TRBJ1-5, with D maybe TRBD1 (5 bases). The CDR3 loop spans 12 amino acids. Germline V gene data show CDR1 as DFQATT and CDR2 as SNEGSKA (reference sequence). Trimming took off 6 bases at V and 3 bases at J, with 9 bases between the two ends. CDR3 in DNA: TGCAGTGCCCGACAGCCCAATCAGCCCCAGCATTTT. It yields the protein CSARQPNQPQHF.

This chain joins TRBV4-1 and TRBJ1-5, with D unclear. Trimming removed 6 bases from V and 9 bases from J, with 18 bases in between. Germline values: CDR1 MGHRA, CDR2 YSYEKL. CDR3 length equals 14 residues. This CDR3 is CASRLSFLQGPQHF. The CDR3 DNA follows: TGCGCCAGCAGACTCTCCTTCCTGCAAGGGCCCCAGCATTTT.

This chain links TRBV7-2 with TRBJ1-1; perhaps TRBD1 as D (5 bases). V was trimmed by 1 base and J by 10 bases, leaving 13 bases between them. This CDR3 is built from 13 residues. Germline CDR1 reads SGHTA; CDR2 reads FQGNSA. The CDR3 DNA reads as TGTGCCAGCAGCTTAGAGGTTTCGGGGGTAGCTTTCTTT. It translates to CASSLEVSGVAFF.

The chain uses TRBV12-3 or TRBV12-4 and TRBJ2-5; D is perhaps TRBD1 (5 bases). The CDR3 contains 14 residues. V gave up 2 bases and J gave up 2 bases, with 9 bases separating them. The CDR3 sequence: CASSLPGLQETQYF. Here the CDR3 DNA reads TGTGCCAGCAGTTTACCAGGGTTACAAGAGACCCAGTACTTC.

This clonotype was seen more than once but under ten times. The V call is TRBV29-1, the J call TRBJ2-2; D not resolved. The CDR3 covers 12 residues. Germline V gene data show CDR1 as SQVTM and CDR2 as ANQGSEA. Trimming cost V 4 bases and J 4 bases, with 7 bases left between them. CDR3 bases: TGCAGCGTTGGGGTGAGCACCGGGGAGCTGTTTTTT. It specifies CSVGVSTGELFF.

This clonotype has just a few counts. The chain carries TRBV20-1 and TRBJ2-7; TRBD2 matches 7 bases. Trimming removed 5 bases from V and 3 bases from J; junction bases left unmatched: 7. Germline CDR1 and CDR2: DFQATT and SNEGSKA (reference sequence). CDR3 size: 13 residues. DNA for the CDR3: TGCAGTGCTCCCGTACCTAGCGGCTACGAGCAGTACTTC. Amino acids: CSAPVPSGYEQYF.

This clonotype was detected only a few times. This sequence joins TRBV7-9 and TRBJ2-7; D uncertain. Germline V gene data show CDR1 as SEHNR and CDR2 as FQNEAQ (reference sequence). The CDR3 loop spans 15 amino acids. Trimming cost V 5 bases and J 0 bases, with 14 bases left between them. As DNA, the CDR3 is TGTGCCAGCAGCGGGGTGGCAGGTCTCTCCTACGAGCAGTACTTC. As protein: CASSGVAGLSYEQYF.

This clonotype has more than one count but fewer than ten. The chain combines TRBV2 with TRBJ1-4; D not certain. Germline-derived CDR1 and CDR2 are SNHLY and FYNNEI. CDR3 size: 15 residues. V gave up 6 bases and J gave up 0 bases, with 11 bases separating them. DNA of the CDR3: TGTGCCAGCAGGAGAGGGCCTGCAACTAATGAAAAACTGTTTTTT. This codes for CASRRGPATNEKLFF. Complete variable domain (other parts from reference TRBV2 and TRBJ1-4): EPEVTQTPSHQVTQMGQEVILRCVPISNHLYFYWYRQILGQKVEFLVSFYNNEISEKSEIFDDQFSVERPDGSNFTLKIRSTKLEDSAMYFCASRRGPATNEKLFFGSGTQLSVL.

The J gene is TRBJ2-1, the V gene TRBV5-6; a possible D gene is TRBD1 (6 bases). V lost 4 bases to trimming and J lost 9 bases, with 14 bases between them. Germline CDR1 and CDR2: SGHDT and YYEEEE. The CDR3 totals 13 residues. CDR3 protein: CASSPQGSGEQFF. For the CDR3, the DNA is TGTGCCAGCAGCCCACAGGGATCGGGTGAGCAGTTCTTC.

The V and J genes are TRBV7-9 and TRBJ2-1; 7 nucleotides align to TRBD2. The CDR3 loop spans 17 amino acids. CDR1 is SEHNR and CDR2 is FQNEAQ in the germline V gene (reference sequence). The junction had 10 bases not matched to a gene; V was cut back by 1 base and J by 4 bases. CDR3 sequence (DNA): TGTGCCAGCAGCTTAGAATCGAGTCTAGCGGCTTACAATGAGCAGTTCTTC. As protein: CASSLESSLAAYNEQFF.

The genes are TRBV6-5 and TRBJ2-3; 10 positions match TRBD2. The CDR3 contains 14 residues. V shed 2 bases and J 6 bases; nucleotides not matched to a gene: 2. Germline assignment: CDR1 MNHEY and CDR2 SVGAGI. CDR3 in DNA: TGTGCCAGCAGTTACACTAGCGGGGTTGATACGCAGTATTTT. It yields the protein CASSYTSGVDTQYF.